A single sample gave rise to the 23 T cell receptor beta chains below, sequenced in a study of shared clonotypes between healthy human individuals. Clones were sequenced by immunoSEQ multiplex PCR, and TCRdb holds only the in-frame ones, with some missing. Here the sample spans about 230,000 clones, 65% being singletons. The specimen was memory CD4+ T cells sorted from blood. Sample subset: CD45RA-negative fraction. The receptors shown here come from a young man in good health.

The chain joins TRBV19 to TRBJ2-1; the D is unclear. In germline, CDR1 is LNHDA, CDR2 SQIVND (reference sequence). V dropped 6 bases and J dropped 8 bases, with 14 bases sitting between them. The CDR3 spans 13 residues. CDR3 sequence (DNA): TGTGCCAGTAGCATCAACATCCCCGATGAGCAGTTCTTC. It codes for CASSINIPDEQFF.

The chain recombines TRBV2 with TRBJ1-5, with 12 bases that match TRBD1. The CDR3 is 15 residues long. CDR1 is SNHLY and CDR2 is FYNNEI in the germline V gene. Losses at the gene ends were 5 bases for V and 4 bases for J; bases not matched to a gene: 3. Here the CDR3 reads CASSRGQGANQPQHF. The DNA for the CDR3 is TGTGCCAGCAGTAGGGGACAGGGGGCGAATCAGCCCCAGCATTTT.

V gene TRBV28 combines with J gene TRBJ1-2; 8 nucleotides line up with TRBD1. V lost 2 bases to trimming and J lost 12 bases; unmatched junction nucleotides: 11. The CDR3 sequence is 14 residues long. Germline CDR1 and CDR2: MDHEN and SYDVKM. The DNA for the CDR3 is TGTGCCAGCAGTTTAGGGATAACCCAGGGGGCCCACACCTTC. Translating gives CASSLGITQGAHTF.

This chain connects TRBV5-1 to TRBJ2-5, with D unresolved. The CDR3 length is 13 residues. Germline lookup yields CDR1 SGHRS and CDR2 YFSETQ. The ends were cut back, 4 bases at V and 2 bases at J, with 9 bases in the middle. CDR3 DNA sequence: TGCGCCAGCAGCGCGCAGCAACAAGAGACCCAGTACTTC. Residues: CASSAQQQETQYF.

This clone was observed a handful of times. The chain carries TRBV5-6 and TRBJ2-4; possible D gene TRBD2, 5 bases. Germline-derived CDR1 and CDR2 are SGHDT and YYEEEE. V was pared by 2 bases and J by 15 bases, with 12 bases between. The CDR3 has 11 residues. CDR3 in amino acids: CASSLEGLLYF. The CDR3 coding sequence is TGTGCCAGCAGCTTAGAGGGCCTACTGTACTTC.

Only a few counts were recorded for this clone. The genes are TRBV11-2 and TRBJ1-1, with 7 bases aligning to TRBD1. The germline CDR1 and CDR2 sequences are SGHAT and FQNNGV. The ends lost 5 bases at V and 0 bases at J; junction bases unmatched: 12. The CDR3 extends over 17 amino acids. CDR3 DNA: TGTGCCAGCAGCCGGCTGGCGGTGGGACAGCTGAACACTGAAGCTTTCTTT. It encodes CASSRLAVGQLNTEAFF.

The chain carries TRBV1 and TRBJ1-2. TRBV1 is reported as a pseudogene. CDR3 size: 16 residues. The DNA of the CDR3 is TGCACCAGCAGCCTTCGTCGAATTGCCGTTGGCTATGGCTACACCTTC. Its protein product is CTSSLRRIAVGYGYTF.

This sequence joins TRBV11-2 and TRBJ2-7, with D possibly TRBD2 on 6 matching bases. The CDR3 contains 15 residues. Germline V gene sequence: CDR1 SGHAT, CDR2 FQNNGV. Trimming removed 5 bases at V and 2 bases at J, with 16 bases between. The chain's CDR3 is CASSINSGQTYEQYF. Written as DNA, the CDR3 is TGTGCCAGCAGCATAAATAGCGGCCAAACCTACGAGCAGTACTTC.

The chain joins TRBV6-1 to TRBJ2-3; no clear D gene. The CDR3 length is 15 residues. Germline V lookup: CDR1 MNHNS, CDR2 SASEGT. Trimming removed 2 bases from V and 0 bases from J, with 9 bases in between. CDR3 in amino acids: CASSENNGSTDTQYF. DNA of the CDR3: TGTGCCAGCAGTGAAAACAACGGGAGCACAGATACGCAGTATTTT.

This clone came up a few times. The rearrangement joins TRBV19 to TRBJ1-2; 7 bases align to TRBD1. V shed 5 bases, J shed 3 bases, and the junction held 6 bases outside the gene matches. Germline assignment: CDR1 LNHDA and CDR2 SQIVND (reference sequence). The CDR3 sequence is 14 residues long. Here the CDR3 DNA reads TGTGCCAGTAGTCCCGGGACAGCCTACTATGGCTACACCTTC. Translated, it gives CASSPGTAYYGYTF.

The chain has TRBV11-3 and TRBJ2-7; 7 bases are shared with TRBD2. Trimming removed 5 bases from V and 3 bases from J; junction bases left unmatched: 10. CDR1 and CDR2 (germline): SGHNT, YENEEA. This CDR3 comprises 15 residues. CDR3 nucleotides: TGTGCCAGCAGCCAAGGCGGGGGAAGGGACTACGAGCAGTACTTC. This translates into CASSQGGGRDYEQYF.

The chain combines TRBV25-1 with TRBJ2-3; TRBD2 agrees at 8 bases. The germline V gene encodes CDR1 MGHDK and CDR2 SYGVNS. This CDR3 contains 16 residues. V trimming: 7 bases; J trimming: 2 bases; junction bases outside the gene matches: 11. The CDR3: CASTHGTSGSTDTQYF. The CDR3, as DNA: TGTGCCAGCACCCACGGAACTAGCGGATCCACAGATACGCAGTATTTT.

The chain joins TRBV18 to TRBJ2-5; TRBD2 might be the D (5 bases). The CDR3 totals 13 residues. The ends were cut back, 6 bases at V and 2 bases at J, with 10 bases in the middle. CDR1 KGHSH and CDR2 LQKENI come from the germline V gene. The CDR3 loop is CASSFGEQETQYF. Here the CDR3 DNA reads TGTGCCAGCTCCTTCGGGGAACAAGAGACCCAGTACTTC.

The CDR3 region has the DNA TGTGCCAGCAGCTCCTGGACTATCCATGAGCAGTTCTTC. Amino acids: CASSSWTIHEQFF. This chain links TRBV7-9 with TRBJ2-1; the D gene is possibly TRBD2 (6 bases). The CDR3 loop spans 13 amino acids. Germline loops: CDR1 SEHNR, CDR2 FQNEAQ (reference sequence). The germline V and J ends were trimmed by 4 bases and 8 bases, with 12 bases remaining between them.

This clone has more than one count but fewer than ten. This chain uses TRBV7-2 with TRBJ2-3, with no clear D. The CDR3 loop spans 12 amino acids. Trimming took 4 bases from V and 4 from J, leaving 6 bases between them. The germline gives CDR1 SGHTA, CDR2 FQGNSA. The chain's CDR3 is CASSSLPDTQYF. The CDR3 DNA follows: TGTGCCAGCAGCTCCCTTCCAGATACGCAGTATTTT.

Comment on this clone: With a much larger clone just one base away, this may be a read error. The same CDR3 is also encoded by other DNA sequences in this sample. The rearrangement uses TRBV5-1 and TRBJ2-1, with D possibly TRBD2 on 6 matching bases. In germline, CDR1 is SGHRS, CDR2 YFSETQ. This CDR3 contains 15 residues. The CDR3 is CASSLDGGPPPGAVF. The CDR3 DNA is TGCGCCAGCAGCTTGGACGGGGGACCCCCCCCCGGGGCGGTCTTC.

The CDR3 reads CASSTTSGPYEQYF. The CDR3 coding sequence is TGTGCCAGCAGCACGACTAGCGGACCCTACGAGCAGTACTTC. The chain combines TRBV6-1 with TRBJ2-7; 9 bases map to TRBD2. V shed 6 bases, J shed 2 bases, and the junction held 5 bases outside the gene matches. This CDR3 has 14 residues. Germline assignment: CDR1 MNHNS and CDR2 SASEGT.

The chain uses TRBV2 and TRBJ2-3; 7 nucleotides agree with TRBD2. Germline lookup yields CDR1 SNHLY and CDR2 FYNNEI. There are 13 residues in the CDR3. After removal of 7 bases from V and 6 bases from J, the junction contained 7 bases not matched to a gene. In nucleotides, the CDR3 is TGTGCCAGCAATAACCGGGGGGTGGATACGCAGTATTTT. This codes for CASNNRGVDTQYF.

The CDR3 loop is CASSTQGSNTEAFF. The DNA of the CDR3 is TGCGCCAGCAGCACACAGGGCTCGAACACTGAAGCTTTCTTT. This chain uses TRBV10-2 with TRBJ1-1; D is perhaps TRBD1 (6 bases). Germline CDR1 reads WSHSY; CDR2 reads SAAADI. V lost 6 bases and J 1 base, leaving 12 bases between the germline ends. CDR3 length: 14 residues.

V gene TRBV7-8 combines with J gene TRBJ2-2, with D hard to call. The V and J ends lost 2 bases and 2 bases respectively, with 9 bases between them. The CDR3 has 15 residues. The germline V gene has CDR1 SGHVS and CDR2 FQNEAQ. The CDR3 DNA sequence: TGTGCCAGCAGCTTACAACAATTAAACACCGGGGAGCTGTTTTTT. As protein: CASSLQQLNTGELFF.

This clone was counted between two and nine times. This chain uses TRBV11-3 with TRBJ2-7; 10 positions match TRBD1. The CDR3 has 13 residues. Germline V gene data show CDR1 as SGHNT and CDR2 as YENEEA. V lost 5 bases, J lost 6 bases, and 4 bases stayed unmatched. The CDR3 bases are TGTGCCAGCAGCCAAGGGACAGGGGCCGAGCAGTACTTC. It is translated as CASSQGTGAEQYF.

The chain is built from TRBV7-2 and TRBJ2-1; D is possibly TRBD2 (6 bases). V lost 1 base, J lost 8 bases, and 9 bases lay in between. The length of the CDR3 is 13 residues. The germline gives CDR1 SGHTA, CDR2 FQGNSA. In DNA, the CDR3 is TGTGCCAGCAGCTTAGAGACTAGGCATGAGCAGTTCTTC. It is translated as CASSLETRHEQFF. Looking up the rest from reference TRBV7-2 and TRBJ2-1 gives the full variable domain: GAGVSQSPSNKVTEKGKDVELRCDPISGHTALYWYRQSLGQGLEFLIYFQGNSAPDKSGLPSDRFSAERTGGSVSTLTIQRTQQEDSAVYLCASSLETRHEQFFGPGTRLTVL.

The J gene is TRBJ2-7, the V gene TRBV6-1; 15 bases line up with TRBD2. The CDR3 length is 15 residues. V was clipped by 7 bases and J by 3 bases; unmatched bases: 4. Germline-derived CDR1 and CDR2 are MNHNS and SASEGT. CDR3 DNA sequence: TGTGCCAGCAAGGGACTAGCGGGAGGTTACTACGAGCAGTACTTC. It codes for CASKGLAGGYYEQYF.